The 14 T cell receptor beta chains below all came from one sample that was sequenced in a study of blood T cell repertoires in COVID-19. Using immunoSEQ multiplex PCR, the repertoire was profiled, and TCRdb retains in-frame clones only, with some absent. The sample yields under 150,000 clones, around 77% seen once. The sample consisted of peripheral blood. These TCRs come from a human donor in a cohort sampled during active COVID-19.

This clone appeared a single time. This chain links TRBV29-1 with TRBJ1-3; possibly TRBD1 for D (6 bases). The CDR3 covers 12 residues. CDR1 is SQVTM, CDR2 ANQGSEA, per germline. Trimming removed 8 bases at V and 4 bases at J, with 12 bases between. CDR3 sequence (DNA): TGCAGCAGCAGGGGAGCCGGAAACACCATATATTTT. This sequence encodes CSSRGAGNTIYF. The full variable domain, with the rest looked up from reference TRBV29-1 and TRBJ1-3, is SAVISQKPSRDICQRGTSLTIQCQVDSQVTMMFWYRQQPGQSLTLIATANQGSEATYESGFVIDKFPISRPNLTFSTLTVSNMSPEDSSIYLCSSRGAGNTIYFGEGSWLTVV.

The chain recombines TRBV6-2 or TRBV6-3 with TRBJ1-4; 7 bases fit TRBD1. The CDR3 loop spans 13 amino acids. Germline CDR1 and CDR2: MNHEY and SVGEGT. After removal of 5 bases from V and 5 bases from J, the junction contained 2 bases not matched to a gene. The chain's CDR3 is CASSMTGNEKLFF. Written as DNA, the CDR3 is TGTGCCAGCAGTATGACAGGGAATGAAAAACTGTTTTTT.

V and J are TRBV29-1 and TRBJ2-3, with 8 nucleotides matching TRBD2. This CDR3 contains 16 residues. V lost 1 base, J lost 5 bases, and 11 bases stayed unmatched. The V gene's germline CDR1 is SQVTM and CDR2 ANQGSEA. DNA of the CDR3: TGCAGCGTTGAAGGGTGGTCGGGGGGGAACAGAGATACGCAGTATTTT. Amino acid sequence: CSVEGWSGGNRDTQYF.

The genes are TRBV19 and TRBJ1-2; maybe TRBD1 (6 bases). The germline V gene encodes CDR1 LNHDA and CDR2 SQIVND (reference sequence). The V gene lost 4 bases and the J gene lost 4 bases, with 16 bases spanning the gap. CDR3 length: 15 residues. The CDR3 DNA is TGTGCCAGTAGTACCTCGGACAGCTCCGGCTATGGCTACACCTTC. As protein: CASSTSDSSGYGYTF.

This sequence joins TRBV2 and TRBJ2-5; TRBD1 matches at 11 bases. The V gene's germline CDR1 is SNHLY and CDR2 FYNNEI. Trimming cost V 6 bases and J 5 bases; bases outside gene matches: 8. The CDR3 is made up of 15 amino acids. The CDR3 DNA reads as TGTGCCAGCAGCCTCCGCCGGGACAGGGGGGAGACCCAGTACTTC. It encodes CASSLRRDRGETQYF.

The rearrangement links TRBV28 to TRBJ1-3, with D unclear. The CDR3 totals 15 residues. V was pared by 2 bases and J by 0 bases, with 8 bases between. The V gene's germline CDR1 is MDHEN and CDR2 SYDVKM. CDR3 DNA: TGTGCCAGCAGTTTACAGTTTCTCTCTGGAAACACCATATATTTT. As protein: CASSLQFLSGNTIYF.

The V and J genes are TRBV21-1 and TRBJ1-2; TRBD1 reflects the table's D call only, with no check against the DNA. TRBV21-1 is a pseudogene. The CDR3 has 15 residues. The CDR3 is CASSKEAGDSYGYTF. In DNA, the CDR3 is TGTGCCAGCAGCAAAGAGGCAGGGGATAGCTATGGCTACACCTTC.

The chain employs TRBV14 and TRBJ2-5, with TRBD1 as a possible D gene (6 bases). Germline CDR1 SGHDN, CDR2 FVKESK. V was cut by 3 bases and J by 1 base, with 18 bases left in between. CDR3 size: 17 residues. The CDR3 here is CASSHLGTPSPQETQYF. CDR3 in DNA: TGTGCCAGCAGCCACCTAGGGACACCGTCCCCCCAAGAGACCCAGTACTTC.

This clone has more than one count but fewer than ten. The gene calls are TRBV19 and TRBJ2-2, with a tentative D call TRBD1 (6 bases). CDR3 length: 14 residues. Trimming removed 4 bases from V and 4 bases from J, with 10 bases in between. Germline V gene sequence: CDR1 LNHDA, CDR2 SQIVND (reference sequence). Here the CDR3 reads CASSTGHSTGELFF. As DNA, the CDR3 is TGTGCCAGTAGTACGGGACATTCCACCGGGGAGCTGTTTTTT.

The gene calls are TRBV7-9 and TRBJ1-3; 7 nucleotides match TRBD1. The CDR3 length is 16 residues. V dropped 4 bases and J dropped 4; count of bases not matched to a gene: 10. Germline CDR1 is SEHNR and CDR2 is FQNEAQ (reference sequence). CDR3 DNA: TGTGCCAGCAGCTACCTGGGCGGACAGGCCGGAAACACCATATATTTT. It codes for CASSYLGGQAGNTIYF.

The V gene is TRBV10-3, the J gene TRBJ2-1, with 10 bases lining up with TRBD2. This CDR3 contains 17 residues. Germline V gives CDR1 ENHRY, CDR2 SYGVKD. The trim removed 10 bases at V and 1 base at J, leaving 13 bases unmatched. Here the CDR3 DNA reads TGTGCCACATCTACGAGCGGGGGGGCCGCGTCCTACAATGAGCAGTTCTTC. This sequence encodes CATSTSGGAASYNEQFF.

V and J are TRBV14 and TRBJ1-1; 9 positions match TRBD1. J gave up 6 bases and V 4 bases, and 6 bases lay outside the gene matches. The CDR3 runs to 14 residues. CDR1 and CDR2 (germline): SGHDN, FVKESK. In DNA, the CDR3 is TGTGCCAGCAGCCGAGCTACAGGGGGCTCTGAAGCTTTCTTT. Protein sequence: CASSRATGGSEAFF.

In its sample, this clone was seen once. V and J are TRBV6-5 and TRBJ1-5, with 8 bases lining up with TRBD1. Germline values: CDR1 MNHEY, CDR2 SVGAGI. The V segment lost 7 bases and the J segment 2 bases; nucleotides outside the gene matches: 7. The length of the CDR3 is 15 residues. The CDR3 loop reads CASTALTGGNQPQHF. CDR3 DNA sequence: TGTGCCAGCACCGCTTTGACAGGGGGCAATCAGCCCCAGCATTTT.

This rearrangement joins TRBV9 to TRBJ2-1; 7 bases are shared with TRBD2. The CDR3 is 17 residues long. V dropped 4 bases and J dropped 8; count of bases not matched to a gene: 18. Germline CDR1 reads SGDLS; CDR2 reads YYNGEE. The CDR3 region is CASSPNPQAGPGDEQFF. In nucleotides, the CDR3 is TGTGCCAGCAGCCCAAACCCCCAAGCGGGGCCCGGGGATGAGCAGTTCTTC.